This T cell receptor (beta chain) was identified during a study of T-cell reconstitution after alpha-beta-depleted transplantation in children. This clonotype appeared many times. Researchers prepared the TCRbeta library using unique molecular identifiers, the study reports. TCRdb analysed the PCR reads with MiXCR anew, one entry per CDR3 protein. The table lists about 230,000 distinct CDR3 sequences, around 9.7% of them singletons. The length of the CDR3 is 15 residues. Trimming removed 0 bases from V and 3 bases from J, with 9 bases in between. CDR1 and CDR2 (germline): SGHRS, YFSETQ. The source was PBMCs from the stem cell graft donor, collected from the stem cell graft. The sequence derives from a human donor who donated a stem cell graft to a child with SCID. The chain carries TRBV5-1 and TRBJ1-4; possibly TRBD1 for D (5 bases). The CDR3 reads CASSLEGYPNEKLFF. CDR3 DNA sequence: TGCGCCAGCAGCTTGGAGGGGTATCCTAATGAAAAACTGTTTTTT.